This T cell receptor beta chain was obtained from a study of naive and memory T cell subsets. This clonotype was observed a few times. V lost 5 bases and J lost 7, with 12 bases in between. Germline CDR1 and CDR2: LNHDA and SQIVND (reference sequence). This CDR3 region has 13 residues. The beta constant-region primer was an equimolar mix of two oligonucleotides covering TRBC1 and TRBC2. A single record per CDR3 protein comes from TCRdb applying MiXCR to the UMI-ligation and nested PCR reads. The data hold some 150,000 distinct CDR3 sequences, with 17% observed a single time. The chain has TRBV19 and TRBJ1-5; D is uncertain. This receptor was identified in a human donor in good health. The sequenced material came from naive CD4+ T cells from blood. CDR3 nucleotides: TGTGCCAGTAGTCCCAGACTAGACCAGCCCCAGCATTTT. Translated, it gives CASSPRLDQPQHF.